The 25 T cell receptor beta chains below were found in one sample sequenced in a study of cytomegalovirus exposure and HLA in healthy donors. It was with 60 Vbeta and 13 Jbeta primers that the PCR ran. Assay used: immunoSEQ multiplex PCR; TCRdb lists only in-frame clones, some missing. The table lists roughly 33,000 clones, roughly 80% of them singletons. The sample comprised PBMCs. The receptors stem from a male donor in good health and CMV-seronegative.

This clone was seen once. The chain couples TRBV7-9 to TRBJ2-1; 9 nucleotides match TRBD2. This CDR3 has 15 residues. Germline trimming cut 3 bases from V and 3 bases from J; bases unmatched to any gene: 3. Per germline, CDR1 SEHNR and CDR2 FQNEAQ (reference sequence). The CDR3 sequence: CASSFSGRGYNEQFF. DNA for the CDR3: TGTGCCAGCAGCTTTAGCGGGAGAGGCTACAATGAGCAGTTCTTC.

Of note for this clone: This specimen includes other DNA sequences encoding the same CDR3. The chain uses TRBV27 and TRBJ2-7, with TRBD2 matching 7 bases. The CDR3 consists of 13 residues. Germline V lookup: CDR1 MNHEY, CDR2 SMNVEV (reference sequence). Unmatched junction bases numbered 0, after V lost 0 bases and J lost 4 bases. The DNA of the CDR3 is TGTGCCAGCAGTTTATCGGGAGGGTACGAGCAGTACTTC. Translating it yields CASSLSGGYEQYF.

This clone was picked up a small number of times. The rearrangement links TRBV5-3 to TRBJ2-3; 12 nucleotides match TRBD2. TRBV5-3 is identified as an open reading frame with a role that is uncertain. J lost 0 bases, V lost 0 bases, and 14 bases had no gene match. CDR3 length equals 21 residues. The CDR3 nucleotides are TGTGCCAGAAGCTTGGCTCTGTCTAGCGGGAGGGCACCTACTAGCACAGATACGCAGTATTTT. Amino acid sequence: CARSLALSSGRAPTSTDTQYF.

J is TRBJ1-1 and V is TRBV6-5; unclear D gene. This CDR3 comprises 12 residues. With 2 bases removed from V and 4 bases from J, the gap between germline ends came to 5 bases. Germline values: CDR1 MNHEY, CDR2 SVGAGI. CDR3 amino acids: CASSYAGTEAFF. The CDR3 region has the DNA TGTGCCAGCAGTTACGCGGGCACTGAAGCTTTCTTT.

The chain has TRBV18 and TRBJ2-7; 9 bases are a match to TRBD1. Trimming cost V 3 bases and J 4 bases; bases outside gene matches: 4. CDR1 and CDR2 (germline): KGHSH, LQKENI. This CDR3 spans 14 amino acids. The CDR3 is CASSPTGGRYEQYF. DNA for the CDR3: TGTGCCAGCTCACCGACAGGGGGAAGGTACGAGCAGTACTTC.

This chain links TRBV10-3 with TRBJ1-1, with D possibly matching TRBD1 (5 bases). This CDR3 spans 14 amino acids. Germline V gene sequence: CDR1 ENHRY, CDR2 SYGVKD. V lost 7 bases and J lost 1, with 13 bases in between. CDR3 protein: CAIKPTQGNTEAFF. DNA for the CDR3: TGTGCCATCAAGCCGACCCAGGGGAACACTGAAGCTTTCTTT.

For the CDR3, the DNA is TGTGCCAGCAAAGTAAGCGGGACCTACAATGAGCAGTTCTTC. Protein sequence: CASKVSGTYNEQFF. The J gene is TRBJ2-1, the V gene TRBV6-1, with TRBD2 identical over 7 bases. Unmatched junction bases numbered 5, after V lost 7 bases and J lost 2 bases. The CDR3 is 14 residues long. Germline CDR1 is MNHNS and CDR2 is SASEGT.

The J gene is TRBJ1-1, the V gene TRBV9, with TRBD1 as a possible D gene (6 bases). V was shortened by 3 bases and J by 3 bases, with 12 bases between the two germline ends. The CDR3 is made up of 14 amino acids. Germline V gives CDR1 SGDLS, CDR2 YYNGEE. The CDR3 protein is CASSGDISDTEAFF. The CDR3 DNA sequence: TGTGCCAGCAGCGGGGACATCTCGGACACTGAAGCTTTCTTT.

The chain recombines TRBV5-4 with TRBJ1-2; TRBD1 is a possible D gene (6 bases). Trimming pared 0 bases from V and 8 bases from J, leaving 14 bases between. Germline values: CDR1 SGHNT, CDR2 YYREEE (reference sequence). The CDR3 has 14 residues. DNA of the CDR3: TGTGCCAGCAGCTTGGAGCATGGGGGCCGGGGCTACACCTTC. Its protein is CASSLEHGGRGYTF.

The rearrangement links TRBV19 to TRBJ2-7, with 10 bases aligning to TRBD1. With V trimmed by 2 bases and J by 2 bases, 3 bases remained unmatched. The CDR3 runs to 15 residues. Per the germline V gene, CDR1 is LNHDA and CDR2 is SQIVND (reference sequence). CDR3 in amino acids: CASSISGQGAYEQYF. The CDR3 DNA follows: TGTGCCAGTAGTATATCCGGACAGGGGGCCTACGAGCAGTACTTC.

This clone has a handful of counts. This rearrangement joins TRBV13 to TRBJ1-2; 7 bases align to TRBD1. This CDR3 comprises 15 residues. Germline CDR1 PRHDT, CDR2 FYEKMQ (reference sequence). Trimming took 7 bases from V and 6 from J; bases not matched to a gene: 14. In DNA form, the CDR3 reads TGTGCCAGCACCAAATGGACAGGTGTCGACCATGGCTACACCTTC. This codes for CASTKWTGVDHGYTF.

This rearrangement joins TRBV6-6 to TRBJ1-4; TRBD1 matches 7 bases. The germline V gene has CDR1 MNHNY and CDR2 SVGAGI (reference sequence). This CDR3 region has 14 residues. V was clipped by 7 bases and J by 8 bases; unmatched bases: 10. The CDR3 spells CASTEGAWGEKLFF. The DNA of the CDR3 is TGTGCCAGCACCGAGGGGGCTTGGGGGGAAAAACTGTTTTTT.

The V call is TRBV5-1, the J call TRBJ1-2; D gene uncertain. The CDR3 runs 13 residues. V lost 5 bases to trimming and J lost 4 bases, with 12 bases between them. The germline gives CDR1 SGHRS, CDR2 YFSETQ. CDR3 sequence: CASRYQAPYGYTF. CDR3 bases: TGCGCCAGCAGGTATCAGGCTCCCTATGGCTACACCTTC. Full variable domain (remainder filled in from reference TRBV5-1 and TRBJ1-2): KAGVTQTPRYLIKTRGQQVTLSCSPISGHRSVSWYQQTPGQGLQFLFEYFSETQRNKGNFPGRFSGRQFSNSRSEMNVSTLELGDSALYLCASRYQAPYGYTFGSGTRLTVV.

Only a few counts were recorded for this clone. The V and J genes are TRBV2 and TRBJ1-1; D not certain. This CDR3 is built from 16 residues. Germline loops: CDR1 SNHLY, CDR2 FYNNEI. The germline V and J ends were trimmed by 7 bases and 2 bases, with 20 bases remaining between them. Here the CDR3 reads CASKAVSRGLNTEAFF. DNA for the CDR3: TGTGCCAGCAAAGCAGTCTCTCGCGGTCTAAACACTGAAGCTTTCTTT.

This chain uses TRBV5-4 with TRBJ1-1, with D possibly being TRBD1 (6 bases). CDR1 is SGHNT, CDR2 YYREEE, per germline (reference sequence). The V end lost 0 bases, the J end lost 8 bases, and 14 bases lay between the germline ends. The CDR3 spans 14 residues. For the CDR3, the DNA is TGTGCCAGCAGCTTGGGGGGGCGGGGGGCGGAAGCTTTCTTT. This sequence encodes CASSLGGRGAEAFF.

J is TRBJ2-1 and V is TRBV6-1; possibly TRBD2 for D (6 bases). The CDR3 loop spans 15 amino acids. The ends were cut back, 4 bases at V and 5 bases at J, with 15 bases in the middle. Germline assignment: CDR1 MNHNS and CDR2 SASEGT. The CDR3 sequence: CASSGPTSFHNEQFF. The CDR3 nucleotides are TGTGCCAGCAGTGGACCGACTAGTTTCCACAATGAGCAGTTCTTC.

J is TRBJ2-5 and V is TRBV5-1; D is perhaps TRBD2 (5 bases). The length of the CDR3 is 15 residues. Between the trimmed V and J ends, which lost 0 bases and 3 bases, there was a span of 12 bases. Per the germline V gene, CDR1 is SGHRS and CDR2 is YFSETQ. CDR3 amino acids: CASSLVGRGEETQYF. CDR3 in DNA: TGCGCCAGCAGCTTGGTGGGCCGGGGTGAAGAGACCCAGTACTTC.

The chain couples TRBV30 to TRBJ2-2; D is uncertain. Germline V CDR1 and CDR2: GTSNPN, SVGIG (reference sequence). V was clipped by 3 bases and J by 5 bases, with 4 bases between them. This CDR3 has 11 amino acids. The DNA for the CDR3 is TGTGCCTGGAGCCCTACCGGGGAGCTGTTTTTT. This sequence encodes CAWSPTGELFF.

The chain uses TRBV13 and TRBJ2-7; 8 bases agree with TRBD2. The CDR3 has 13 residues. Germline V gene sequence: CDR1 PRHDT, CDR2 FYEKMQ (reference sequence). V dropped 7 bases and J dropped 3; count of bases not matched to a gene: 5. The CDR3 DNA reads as TGTGCCAGCATGCCCGGGGGGGTCTACGAGCAGTACTTC. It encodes CASMPGGVYEQYF. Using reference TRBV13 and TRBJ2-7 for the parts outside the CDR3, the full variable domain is AAGVIQSPRHLIKEKRETATLKCYPIPRHDTVYWYQQGPGQDPQFLISFYEKMQSDKGSIPDRFSAQQFSDYHSELNMSSLELGDSALYFCASMPGGVYEQYFGPGTRLTVT.

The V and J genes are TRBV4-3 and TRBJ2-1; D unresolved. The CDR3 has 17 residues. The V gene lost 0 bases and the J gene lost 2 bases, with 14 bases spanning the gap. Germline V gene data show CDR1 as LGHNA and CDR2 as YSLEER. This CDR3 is CASSQDPASSPYNEQFF. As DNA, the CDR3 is TGCGCCAGCAGCCAAGATCCCGCTAGTAGCCCCTACAATGAGCAGTTCTTC.

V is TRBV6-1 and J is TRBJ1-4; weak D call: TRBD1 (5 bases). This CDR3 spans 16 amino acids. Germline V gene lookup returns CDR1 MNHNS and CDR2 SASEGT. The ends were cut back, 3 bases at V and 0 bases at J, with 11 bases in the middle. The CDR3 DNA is TGTGCCAGCAGTGACCAACAGGTTCCAACTAATGAAAAACTGTTTTTT. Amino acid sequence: CASSDQQVPTNEKLFF.

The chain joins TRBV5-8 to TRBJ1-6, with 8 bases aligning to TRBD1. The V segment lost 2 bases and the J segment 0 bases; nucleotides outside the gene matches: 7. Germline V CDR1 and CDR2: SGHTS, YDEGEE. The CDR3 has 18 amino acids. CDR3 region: CASSLLQGAISYNSPLHF. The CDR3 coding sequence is TGTGCCAGCAGCTTATTGCAGGGGGCAATCTCCTATAATTCACCCCTCCACTTT.

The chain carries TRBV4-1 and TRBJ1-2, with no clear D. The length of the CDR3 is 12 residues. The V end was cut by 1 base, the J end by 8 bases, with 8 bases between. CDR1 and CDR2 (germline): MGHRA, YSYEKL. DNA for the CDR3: TGCGCCAGCAGCCAAGGCCGCGGGGGCTACACCTTC. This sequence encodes CASSQGRGGYTF.

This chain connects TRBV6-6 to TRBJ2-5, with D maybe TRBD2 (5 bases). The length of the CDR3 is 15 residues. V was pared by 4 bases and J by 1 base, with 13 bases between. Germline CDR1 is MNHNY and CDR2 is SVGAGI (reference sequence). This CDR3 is CASSFIEGFQETQYF. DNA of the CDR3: TGTGCCAGCAGTTTCATAGAGGGATTCCAAGAGACCCAGTACTTC.

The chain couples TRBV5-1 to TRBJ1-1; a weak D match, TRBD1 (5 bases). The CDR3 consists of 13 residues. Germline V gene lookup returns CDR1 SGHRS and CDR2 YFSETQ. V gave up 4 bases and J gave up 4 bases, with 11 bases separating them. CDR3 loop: CASSREGTTEAFF. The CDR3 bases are TGCGCCAGCAGCCGGGAGGGGACCACTGAAGCTTTCTTT.